This T cell receptor beta chain originates from a study of shared clonotypes between healthy human individuals. Study conclusions and caveats: Only blood was sampled; tissue repertoires likely differ. Generally, naive subsets (rather than memory subsets) showed larger estimated richness.

The V gene's germline CDR1 is SGHRS and CDR2 YFSETQ. The trim removed 2 bases at V and 1 base at J, leaving 10 bases unmatched. The CDR3 length is 17 residues. Libraries were prepared by immunoSEQ multiplex PCR; TCRdb keeps only in-frame clonotypes and omits some of them. The data contain under 200,000 clones, just under 95% of them singletons. As regards this clone: Its antigen is not known.

Material: naive CD4+ T cells sorted from blood. Regarding subset: CD45RA+ positively selected. The TCR sequence derives from a woman aged 25 to 39 in good health. The V call is TRBV5-1, the J call TRBJ2-3; 7 bases line up with TRBD2. The CDR3 reads CASSFGPVAGGTDTQYF. The DNA for the CDR3 is TGCGCCAGCAGCTTTGGCCCGGTGGCGGGAGGCACAGATACGCAGTATTTT.